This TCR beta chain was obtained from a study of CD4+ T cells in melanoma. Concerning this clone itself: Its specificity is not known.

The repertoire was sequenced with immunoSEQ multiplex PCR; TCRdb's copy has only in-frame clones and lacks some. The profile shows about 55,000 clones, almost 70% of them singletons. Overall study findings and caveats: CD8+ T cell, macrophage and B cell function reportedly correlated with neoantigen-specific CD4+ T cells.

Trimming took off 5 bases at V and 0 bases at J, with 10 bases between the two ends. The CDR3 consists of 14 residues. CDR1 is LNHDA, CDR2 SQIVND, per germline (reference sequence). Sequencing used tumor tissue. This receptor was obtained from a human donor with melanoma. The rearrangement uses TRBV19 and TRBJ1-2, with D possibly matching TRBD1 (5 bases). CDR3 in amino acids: CASSGWGPNYGYTF. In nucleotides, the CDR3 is TGTGCCAGTAGTGGGTGGGGACCTAACTATGGCTACACCTTC.